Below are 27 T cell receptor beta chains sequenced from a single sample in a study of blood T cell repertoires in COVID-19. TCRdb's table, derived via immunoSEQ multiplex PCR, lists solely in-frame clones and lacks some. The sample holds more than 200,000 clones; around four fifths are singletons and the top ten take around 8.7%. What was sequenced was peripheral blood. These receptors all stem from a woman aged 45-59 years with acute or convalescent COVID-19.

This chain links TRBV12-3 or TRBV12-4 with TRBJ2-7; tentatively, D is TRBD1 (6 bases). CDR3 length: 13 amino acids. With 10 bases removed from V and 4 bases from J, the gap between germline ends came to 17 bases. This CDR3 reads CATRVQGVYEQYF. CDR3 DNA sequence: TGTGCCACCCGTGTACAGGGAGTATACGAGCAGTACTTC.

The rearrangement links TRBV6-4 to TRBJ2-2; TRBD2 matches 8 bases. The CDR3 has 17 amino acids. The junction had 11 bases not matched to a gene; V was cut back by 0 bases and J by 8 bases. CDR1 and CDR2 from the germline V gene are MRHNA and SNTAGT. The CDR3 loop is CASSDSYAGGSAGELFF. The CDR3 DNA sequence: TGTGCCAGCAGTGACTCCTATGCGGGAGGCTCGGCGGGGGAGCTGTTTTTT.

The chain combines TRBV7-7 with TRBJ2-1; TRBD1 matches at 8 bases. Germline V CDR1 and CDR2: SSHAT, FNYEAQ (reference sequence). The V gene end was trimmed by 5 bases and the J gene end by 7 bases; junction bases not matched to a gene: 7. The CDR3 covers 14 residues. The CDR3 coding sequence is TGTGCCAGCAGCATCGGACAGGGTACGAATGAGCAGTTCTTC. It encodes CASSIGQGTNEQFF.

In this sample, this clone turned up once. The rearrangement links TRBV24-1 to TRBJ2-1; tentatively, D is TRBD2 (5 bases). There are 15 residues in the CDR3. V lost 1 base and J lost 2, with 8 bases in between. Germline-derived CDR1 and CDR2 are KGHDR and SFDVKD. The CDR3 here is CATSDFSSPYNEQFF. In DNA, the CDR3 is TGTGCCACCAGTGATTTCTCTAGCCCCTACAATGAGCAGTTCTTC.

Remarks on this clone: Other nucleotide sequences in the sample specify the same CDR3. The chain is built from TRBV6-5 and TRBJ1-1; D is unresolved. The ends were cut back, 0 bases at V and 4 bases at J, with 9 bases in the middle. CDR1 and CDR2 (germline): MNHEY, SVGAGI. CDR3 length: 14 amino acids. The CDR3 protein is CASSYSREGTEAFF. The CDR3 DNA sequence: TGTGCCAGCAGTTACTCTCGGGAGGGCACTGAAGCTTTCTTT.

The CDR3 region has the DNA TGCAGTGTTAACCCACTAGAGACCCAGTACTTC. Its translation is CSVNPLETQYF. V and J are TRBV20-1 and TRBJ2-5; D remains unclear. CDR3 length: 11 amino acids. CDR1 is DFQATT, CDR2 SNEGSKA, per germline (reference sequence). The V end lost 7 bases, the J end lost 4 bases, and 10 bases lay between the germline ends.

The chain is built from TRBV11-1 and TRBJ2-7, with 8 bases matching TRBD1. Germline lookup yields CDR1 SGHAT and CDR2 FQDESV (reference sequence). This CDR3 is 15 amino acids long. V lost 5 bases and J lost 0; bases outside the gene matches: 6. CDR3: CASSPRTGSSYEQYF. CDR3 DNA sequence: TGTGCCAGCAGCCCGCGGACAGGGAGCTCCTACGAGCAGTACTTC.

The J gene is TRBJ2-7, the V gene TRBV3-1 (or the pseudogene TRBV3-2), with 11 bases matching TRBD2. This CDR3 has 13 amino acids. The germline CDR1 and CDR2 sequences are LGHDT and YNNKEL (reference sequence). Losses at the gene ends were 6 bases for V and 2 bases for J; bases not matched to a gene: 0. The CDR3 DNA reads TGTGCCAGCAGACTAGCGGGAGCCTACGAGCAGTACTTC. Its protein is CASRLAGAYEQYF.

This clone was seen a single time. The J gene is TRBJ2-3, the V gene TRBV24-1; possible D gene TRBD1, 6 bases. Germline V CDR1 and CDR2: KGHDR, SFDVKD. The CDR3 is 14 amino acids. V was pared by 3 bases and J by 4 bases, with 10 bases between. CDR3 bases: TGTGCCACCAGTGATCCTGGGGGCGCAGATACGCAGTATTTT. Translating gives CATSDPGGADTQYF.

CDR3 sequence (DNA): TGCGCCAGCAGCCCCCAGTCACGGGGGGCTGGAAACACCATATATTTT. Translated: CASSPQSRGAGNTIYF. V is TRBV5-1 and J is TRBJ1-3, with D perhaps matching TRBD1 (5 bases). V lost 4 bases, J lost 2 bases, and 16 bases lay in between. Germline-derived CDR1 and CDR2 are SGHRS and YFSETQ. CDR3 size: 16 residues. Using reference TRBV5-1 and TRBJ1-3 for the parts outside the CDR3, the full variable domain is KAGVTQTPRYLIKTRGQQVTLSCSPISGHRSVSWYQQTPGQGLQFLFEYFSETQRNKGNFPGRFSGRQFSNSRSEMNVSTLELGDSALYLCASSPQSRGAGNTIYFGEGSWLTVV.

J is TRBJ2-2 and V is TRBV5-1; 7 bases line up with TRBD2. This CDR3 is built from 15 residues. The germline CDR1 and CDR2 sequences are SGHRS and YFSETQ. The junction had 4 bases not matched to a gene; V was cut back by 0 bases and J by 5 bases. CDR3 DNA sequence: TGCGCCAGCAGCTTGGGCGGGAGAGGGACCGGGGAGCTGTTTTTT. As protein: CASSLGGRGTGELFF.

The V and J genes are TRBV4-2 and TRBJ1-3, with D perhaps matching TRBD1 (6 bases). Germline lookup yields CDR1 LGHNA and CDR2 YNFKEQ. This CDR3 has 18 residues. Trimming took off 0 bases at V and 0 bases at J, with 15 bases between the two ends. The CDR3 DNA follows: TGTGCCAGCAGCCAAGATTCCTACAGGGTCTCCTCTGGAAACACCATATATTTT. The encoded protein is CASSQDSYRVSSGNTIYF.

The V and J genes are TRBV13 and TRBJ2-1; TRBD2 matches 8 bases. V was clipped by 5 bases and J by 4 bases; unmatched bases: 10. CDR1 and CDR2 from the germline V gene are PRHDT and FYEKMQ (reference sequence). The CDR3 totals 16 residues. CDR3 sequence: CASSPRSGRLYNEQFF. The CDR3 DNA reads as TGTGCCAGCAGCCCCAGGAGCGGGAGATTATACAATGAGCAGTTCTTC.

This chain uses TRBV6-5 with TRBJ1-5; D not certain. Trimming shortened V by 6 bases and J by 0 bases, and 9 bases separated the two germline ends. CDR3 length: 14 amino acids. Germline loops: CDR1 MNHEY, CDR2 SVGAGI. CDR3 bases: TGTGCCAGCAGCCTAAAACCTAGCAATCAGCCCCAGCATTTT. The encoded protein is CASSLKPSNQPQHF.

The chain is built from TRBV28 and TRBJ2-5, with a weak D call TRBD2 (5 bases). Germline CDR1 reads MDHEN; CDR2 reads SYDVKM. This CDR3 is built from 15 residues. Trimming removed 5 bases from V and 0 bases from J, with 13 bases in between. The CDR3 here is CASSPWTAYQETQYF. DNA for the CDR3: TGTGCCAGCAGTCCCTGGACTGCGTACCAAGAGACCCAGTACTTC.

V and J are TRBV6-1 and TRBJ2-7; maybe TRBD1 (5 bases). There are 15 residues in the CDR3. CDR1 and CDR2 (germline): MNHNS, SASEGT. V was shortened by 2 bases and J by 4 bases, with 15 bases between the two germline ends. Here the CDR3 reads CASSESRAGYYEQYF. CDR3 bases: TGTGCCAGCAGTGAATCCAGGGCAGGGTATTACGAGCAGTACTTC.

J is TRBJ2-6 and V is TRBV12-5; 9 positions match TRBD1. V was pared by 5 bases and J by 4 bases, with 12 bases of the junction left unmatched. CDR3 length: 18 amino acids. Germline CDR1 LGHNT, CDR2 FRNRAP. This chain's CDR3 is CASGPLPGTGSGANVLTF. The CDR3, as DNA: TGTGCTAGTGGTCCCCTGCCCGGGACAGGGAGCGGGGCCAACGTCCTGACTTTC.

The CDR3 bases are TGTGCCAGCAGTTCGGTTAACACTGAAGCTTTCTTT. Translating gives CASSSVNTEAFF. V usage is TRBV28 and J usage is TRBJ1-1; D unclear. The CDR3 loop spans 12 amino acids. Trimming cost V 4 bases and J 2 bases, with 5 bases left between them. In germline, CDR1 is MDHEN, CDR2 SYDVKM.

This clone was observed a handful of times. V is TRBV7-9 and J is TRBJ1-1; 9 nucleotides match TRBD1. The CDR3 has 12 amino acids. The V and J ends lost 5 bases and 11 bases, in that order; junction bases with no gene match: 6. The germline V gene encodes CDR1 SEHNR and CDR2 FQNEAQ (reference sequence). The DNA of the CDR3 is TGTGCCAGCAGCACCGGACAGGGGAGGGCTTTCTTT. Translation: CASSTGQGRAFF.

The V and J genes are TRBV5-4 and TRBJ2-3, with 11 bases aligning to TRBD2. The V segment lost 0 bases and the J segment 4 bases; nucleotides outside the gene matches: 1. This CDR3 spans 15 amino acids. Germline CDR1 reads SGHNT; CDR2 reads YYREEE (reference sequence). The CDR3 region is CASSLDSGRADTQYF. CDR3 nucleotides: TGTGCCAGCAGCTTGGATAGCGGGAGGGCAGATACGCAGTATTTT.

The count of this clone is one. The V and J genes are TRBV6-5 and TRBJ2-7; TRBD2 aligns across 7 bases. The CDR3 totals 16 residues. CDR1 and CDR2 from the germline V gene are MNHEY and SVGAGI. V gave up 0 bases and J gave up 0 bases; unmatched junction bases: 5. The CDR3 reads CASSYSTAGDSYEQYF. In nucleotides, the CDR3 is TGTGCCAGCAGTTACTCGACGGCGGGAGACTCCTACGAGCAGTACTTC.

This clone has only one observation. DNA of the CDR3: TGTGCCAGCAGCCAATCCCCGGGGGTGGACTATGGCTACACCTTC. Amino acids: CASSQSPGVDYGYTF. The chain is built from TRBV4-2 and TRBJ1-2; TRBD1 might be the D (5 bases). CDR3 size: 15 residues. Trimming took off 2 bases at V and 3 bases at J, with 13 bases between the two ends. CDR1 is LGHNA, CDR2 YNFKEQ, per germline.

CDR3 DNA sequence: TGTGCCATCAGAGAGGACAGGGTGACCTACGAGCAGTACTTC. Protein: CAIREDRVTYEQYF. The chain carries TRBV10-3 and TRBJ2-7; TRBD1 aligns across 8 bases. CDR3 size: 14 residues. Trimming took 6 bases from V and 2 from J; bases not matched to a gene: 6. Germline V lookup: CDR1 ENHRY, CDR2 SYGVKD.

This chain joins TRBV10-1 and TRBJ2-3; 14 nucleotides align to TRBD2. V was clipped by 5 bases and J by 3 bases; unmatched bases: 10. There are 18 residues in the CDR3. Germline CDR1 and CDR2: WNHNN and SYGVQD (reference sequence). CDR3 amino acids: CASSRFSGTSGRTDTQYF. CDR3 DNA sequence: TGCGCCAGCAGTAGATTTTCCGGGACTAGCGGGAGAACAGATACGCAGTATTTT.

The rearrangement links TRBV25-1 to TRBJ1-1; D unresolved. Trimming pared 0 bases from V and 6 bases from J, leaving 14 bases between. Per the germline V gene, CDR1 is MGHDK and CDR2 is SYGVNS. This CDR3 spans 15 amino acids. The CDR3 coding sequence is TGTGCCAGCAGTGAATATAGGCAGACTGGCGCTGAAGCTTTCTTT. The encoded protein is CASSEYRQTGAEAFF.

A note on this clone: A much larger clone differs by one base, so this may be a read error. The chain carries TRBV27 and TRBJ2-2; D remains unclear. Germline V lookup: CDR1 MNHEY, CDR2 SMNVEV (reference sequence). The CDR3 consists of 13 residues. The ends were cut back, 1 base at V and 5 bases at J, with 5 bases in the middle. CDR3 region: CASSLFGTGELFF. In DNA, the CDR3 is TGTGCCAGCAGTTTATTCGGGACCGGGGAGCTGTTTTTT.

The chain combines TRBV9 with TRBJ1-2; weak D call: TRBD1 (5 bases). Germline loops: CDR1 SGDLS, CDR2 YYNGEE. Trimming removed 0 bases from V and 5 bases from J, with 11 bases in between. This CDR3 contains 14 residues. CDR3 in DNA: TGTGCCAGCAGCGTAGGCGGGACGGCGTATGGCTACACCTTC. Translating it yields CASSVGGTAYGYTF.